The rows below give T cell receptor beta chains drawn from one sample of a study of T cells in Graves' hyperthyroidism and ophthalmopathy. TCRdb recomputed calls from the multiplex PCR reads with MiXCR, one row per CDR3 protein. This table holds approximately 210,000 distinct CDR3 sequences, roughly a sixth found once. The specimen sequenced was blood. These receptors all come from a man in his fifties with Graves' hyperthyroidism. Each CDR3 is given with its conserved first and last residue. The D gene is left open where the match is weak. Clone size is shown for a subset of rows, as once, few, many or a class of expanded clone.

clone size: many
V gene: TRBV7-8
J gene: TRBJ2-7
D gene: .
CDR3 protein: CAGSLGRRGGEQYF
CDR3 DNA: TGTGCCGGCAGCTTAGGTCGGAGGGGCGGCGAGCAGTACTTC

clone size: few
V gene: TRBV7-9
J gene: TRBJ2-1
D gene: .
CDR3 protein: CASSQGLFKQFF
CDR3 DNA: TGTGCCAGCAGCCAAGGACTGTTCAAGCAGTTCTTC

clone size: few
V gene: TRBV5-6
J gene: TRBJ2-7
D gene: TRBD1
CDR3 protein: CASSLSPTGAYEQYF
CDR3 DNA: TGTGCCAGCAGCTTGAGTCCGACAGGGGCCTACGAGCAGTACTTC

clone size: many
V gene: TRBV12-3/TRBV12-4
J gene: TRBJ2-5
D gene: TRBD2
CDR3 protein: CASSRGLEGTQYF
CDR3 DNA: TGTGCCAGCAGTCGGGGACTAGAGGGGACCCAGTACTTC

clone size: many
V gene: TRBV20-1
J gene: TRBJ1-1
D gene: TRBD1
CDR3 protein: CSARDPTGENTEAFF
CDR3 DNA: TGCAGTGCTAGAGATCCAACAGGGGAGAACACTGAAGCTTTCTTT

clone size: few
V gene: TRBV6-1
J gene: TRBJ2-1
D gene: .
CDR3 protein: CASSPRTTGNEQFF
CDR3 DNA: TGTGCCAGCAGTCCCCGGACTACGGGGAATGAGCAGTTCTTC

clone size: few
V gene: TRBV4-3
J gene: TRBJ1-5
D gene: .
CDR3 protein: CASSQIGGSNQPQHF
CDR3 DNA: TGCGCCAGCAGCCAGATAGGGGGGAGCAATCAGCCCCAGCATTTT

clone size: many
V gene: TRBV30
J gene: TRBJ1-1
D gene: TRBD1
CDR3 protein: CAWSGTGGTEAFF
CDR3 DNA: TGTGCCTGGTCCGGGACAGGGGGCACTGAAGCTTTCTTT

clone size: many
V gene: TRBV5-1
J gene: TRBJ1-2
D gene: TRBD1
CDR3 protein: CASSIGTATEGYTF
CDR3 DNA: TGCGCCAGCAGCATTGGGACAGCCACCGAGGGCTACACCTTC

clone size: few
V gene: TRBV6-5
J gene: TRBJ2-2
D gene: .
CDR3 protein: CASSYSFPPGDTGELFF
CDR3 DNA: TGTGCCAGCAGTTACTCGTTCCCCCCAGGGGACACCGGGGAGCTGTTTTTT

clone size: once
V gene: TRBV11-3
J gene: TRBJ2-7
D gene: .
CDR3 protein: CASREDSYSYEQYF
CDR3 DNA: TGTGCCAGTAGGGAGGACAGCTACTCCTACGAGCAGTACTTC

clone size: many
V gene: TRBV10-3
J gene: TRBJ2-7
D gene: TRBD2
CDR3 protein: CAISESTSGSHEQYF
CDR3 DNA: TGTGCCATCAGTGAGTCGACTAGCGGGAGCCACGAGCAGTACTTC

clone size: few
V gene: TRBV20-1
J gene: TRBJ2-1
D gene: TRBD1
CDR3 protein: CSARAHRGRVGHEQFF
CDR3 DNA: TGCAGTGCTAGAGCCCACAGGGGGCGCGTTGGACATGAGCAGTTCTTC

clone size: few
V gene: TRBV18
J gene: TRBJ2-6
D gene: .
CDR3 protein: CASSQGPDSGANVLTF
CDR3 DNA: TGTGCCAGCTCACAAGGACCGGACTCTGGGGCCAACGTCCTGACTTTC

clone size: .
V gene: TRBV20-1
J gene: TRBJ2-7
D gene: TRBD2
CDR3 protein: CSANVNPGTSGRVGLDEQYF
CDR3 DNA: TGCAGTGCCAATGTTAATCCCGGGACTAGCGGGAGGGTCGGTTTGGACGAGCAGTACTTC

clone size: many
V gene: TRBV7-2
J gene: TRBJ1-1
D gene: .
CDR3 protein: CASSLVWASNTEAFF
CDR3 DNA: TGTGCCAGCAGCTTAGTATGGGCGTCGAACACTGAAGCTTTCTTT

clone size: few
V gene: TRBV28
J gene: TRBJ1-2
D gene: .
CDR3 protein: CASSEIQGNYGYTF
CDR3 DNA: TGTGCCAGCAGCGAAATCCAGGGGAACTATGGCTACACCTTC

clone size: many
V gene: TRBV5-5
J gene: TRBJ1-2
D gene: TRBD1
CDR3 protein: CASSWDRDQNYGGYTF
CDR3 DNA: TGTGCCAGCAGCTGGGACAGGGACCAAAACTATGGCGGCTACACCTTC

clone size: once
V gene: TRBV9
J gene: TRBJ2-3
D gene: TRBD2
CDR3 protein: CASSVGGGTQYF
CDR3 DNA: TGTGCCAGCAGCGTAGGGGGGGGTACGCAGTATTTT

clone size: .
V gene: TRBV12-3/TRBV12-4
J gene: TRBJ1-2
D gene: .
CDR3 protein: CASSPLGLSTF
CDR3 DNA: TGTGCCAGCAGTCCCCTCGGGTTATCCACCTTC

clone size: many
V gene: TRBV30
J gene: TRBJ2-1
D gene: .
CDR3 protein: CAWSGTSFYNEQFF
CDR3 DNA: TGTGCCTGGAGCGGGACCAGTTTCTACAATGAGCAGTTCTTC

clone size: .
V gene: TRBV19
J gene: TRBJ2-3
D gene: .
CDR3 protein: CASSIRSVTDTQYF
CDR3 DNA: TGTGCCAGTAGTATTCGTAGCGTTACAGATACGCAGTATTTT

clone size: .
V gene: TRBV18
J gene: TRBJ1-6
D gene: TRBD1
CDR3 protein: CASSRDRNSPLLF
CDR3 DNA: TGTGCCAGCTCACGGGACAGGAATTCACCCCTCCTCTTT

clone size: .
V gene: TRBV2
J gene: TRBJ1-2
D gene: TRBD1
CDR3 protein: CASIRDRQPNYGYTF
CDR3 DNA: TGTGCCAGCATAAGGGACAGACAACCGAACTATGGCTACACCTTC

clone size: .
V gene: TRBV4-1
J gene: TRBJ2-1
D gene: .
CDR3 protein: CASSQRDSLWDEQFF
CDR3 DNA: TGCGCCAGCAGCCAACGGGACTCCTTGTGGGATGAGCAGTTCTTC

clone size: many
V gene: TRBV7-2
J gene: TRBJ2-3
D gene: TRBD2
CDR3 protein: CASSLSSGDTDTQYF
CDR3 DNA: TGTGCCAGCAGCTTAAGTAGCGGGGATACAGATACGCAGTATTTT

clone size: .
V gene: TRBV20-1
J gene: TRBJ1-5
D gene: .
CDR3 protein: CSARDHYSNQPQHF
CDR3 DNA: TGCAGTGCTAGAGACCATTATAGCAATCAGCCCCAGCATTTT

clone size: .
V gene: TRBV27
J gene: TRBJ2-1
D gene: .
CDR3 protein: CASSNHYNEQFF
CDR3 DNA: TGTGCCAGCAGTAACCACTACAATGAGCAGTTCTTC

clone size: many
V gene: TRBV28
J gene: TRBJ2-2
D gene: .
CDR3 protein: CASSSLTTGELFF
CDR3 DNA: TGTGCCAGCAGCTCCCTCACCACCGGGGAGCTGTTTTTT

clone size: .
V gene: TRBV12-3/TRBV12-4
J gene: TRBJ2-3
D gene: TRBD1
CDR3 protein: CASSPRQGRDTQYF
CDR3 DNA: TGTGCCAGCAGCCCACGACAGGGCAGGGATACGCAGTATTTT

clone size: many
V gene: TRBV2
J gene: TRBJ1-2
D gene: TRBD1
CDR3 protein: CASKLGQGDAYGYTF
CDR3 DNA: TGTGCCAGCAAACTTGGACAGGGAGATGCCTATGGCTACACCTTC

clone size: many
V gene: TRBV12-3/TRBV12-4
J gene: TRBJ1-6
D gene: .
CDR3 protein: CASSPSRRNNSPLHF
CDR3 DNA: TGTGCCAGCAGTCCGAGCAGGAGGAACAATTCACCCCTCCACTTT